This T cell receptor beta chain was documented in a study of T cell responses to AZD1222 COVID-19 vaccine. General study findings and limits: Of spike-specific TCRs, nearly half reportedly target regions left unmutated in variants.

Profiling relied on immunoSEQ multiplex PCR, and the TCRdb table lists in-frame clones only, not all of them. Among tens of thousands of clones listed, roughly 91% were seen once. Germline lookup yields CDR1 SGHTA and CDR2 FQGTGA. The CDR3 extends over 14 amino acids. J lost 4 bases, V lost 5 bases, and 4 bases had no gene match. As concerns this clone: The antigen remains unidentified.

The sequence was obtained from an adult in good health. The V and J genes are TRBV7-3 and TRBJ2-7; TRBD2 aligns across 11 bases. The sequencing used peripheral blood, collected on day 0 of AZD1222 vaccination. The CDR3 is CASSLTSGGYEQYF. Written as DNA, the CDR3 is TGTGCCAGCAGCCTTACTAGCGGGGGTTACGAGCAGTACTTC.